This T cell receptor beta chain is from a study of blood T cell repertoires in COVID-19. The CDR3 has 19 amino acids. V lost 3 bases and J lost 7; bases outside the gene matches: 18. Per germline, CDR1 SGHRS and CDR2 YFSETQ. Source study methods: Amplified reference gene primers provided the basis for estimating nucleated cell counts. Data came from immunoSEQ multiplex PCR; TCRdb stores just in-frame clones and leaves some out. D and trimming come from the DNA, and the V and J calls and clone size come from that table. The table includes 150,000 to 200,000 clones, 85% to 90% detected once. This receptor was obtained from a man between 65 and 85 years old with active or convalescent COVID-19. The chain uses TRBV5-1 and TRBJ2-1; 11 bases align to TRBD2. Sequences were obtained from peripheral blood. The chain's CDR3 is CASSSPRGVAGGPGNEQFF. CDR3 DNA: TGCGCCAGCAGCTCCCCCCGTGGGGTAGCGGGAGGGCCGGGGAATGAGCAGTTCTTC.